This T cell receptor (beta chain) was sequenced in a study of metastatic and nonmetastatic thyroid tumors. Across the whole study: Malignant thyroid and benign thyroid patients provided blood and tumor or nodule tissue whose repertoires were compared. Study conclusions and caveats: Malignant tumors reportedly showed significantly higher TCR beta diversity than benign nodules in both blood and tumor.

A remark on this clone: What it binds is not known.

The entire patient cohort was treatment-naive prior to thyroid surgery. Per the authors' pipeline: The study built a papillary thyroid cancer distant-metastasis classifier from CDR3 differences across clinicopathological groups. TCRdb reassembled clones from the PCR reads with MiXCR. What appears here as the V and J calls and clone size reflects TCRdb's work, not the paper's. The sample holds roughly 14,000 clones, approximately 31% seen once. The germline V gene encodes CDR1 SGHAT and CDR2 FQNNGV. This CDR3 region has 19 residues. Trimming cost V 2 bases and J 7 bases; bases outside gene matches: 10.

V usage is TRBV11-2 and J usage is TRBJ2-2, with TRBD2 matching over 16 bases. Sequenced input: tumor tissue. The clonotype comes from a female donor with papillary thyroid cancer or a benign thyroid nodule (not recorded which). Some clones in this sample may be carry-over from other donors' samples. The CDR3 DNA is TGTGCCAGCAGCTTACGGCCCCCGGGACTAGCGGGAGGGGACGGGGAGCTGTTTTTT. Translating it yields CASSLRPPGLAGGDGELFF.